The T cell receptor (beta chain) described here comes from a study of shared clonotypes between healthy human individuals. Whole-study findings and limits: Among donors, the sharing of clonotypes was expected to be influenced by sequencing depth.

The CDR3 loop spans 14 amino acids. The germline CDR1 and CDR2 sequences are LNHDA and SQIVND (reference sequence). V was clipped by 1 base and J by 4 bases, with 10 bases between them. Concerning this clone itself: Antigen specificity is unknown.

Source study methods: ImmunoSEQ supplied junction-only sequences lacking quality scores, so filtering was different. Some clones are missing from TCRdb's copy, which holds only in-frame ones; the method was immunoSEQ multiplex PCR. The V and J calls and clone size are taken from that table; D and trimming were inferred from the DNA. The sample contains millions of clones, just over 90% of which appear only once. Naive CD4+ cells were CD45RA-selected; the remaining cells were memory. The clonotype comes from a man aged 18 to 30 in good health. Some clones in this sample may be carry-over from other donors' samples. The V call is TRBV19, the J call TRBJ1-2; D is ambiguous. The sequenced sample consisted of naive CD4+ T cells from PBMCs. Documented subset: CD45RA+ positively selected. Here the CDR3 DNA reads TGTGCCAGTAGTATAGGACCGGTTTCCTATGGCTACACCTTC. Encoded protein: CASSIGPVSYGYTF.